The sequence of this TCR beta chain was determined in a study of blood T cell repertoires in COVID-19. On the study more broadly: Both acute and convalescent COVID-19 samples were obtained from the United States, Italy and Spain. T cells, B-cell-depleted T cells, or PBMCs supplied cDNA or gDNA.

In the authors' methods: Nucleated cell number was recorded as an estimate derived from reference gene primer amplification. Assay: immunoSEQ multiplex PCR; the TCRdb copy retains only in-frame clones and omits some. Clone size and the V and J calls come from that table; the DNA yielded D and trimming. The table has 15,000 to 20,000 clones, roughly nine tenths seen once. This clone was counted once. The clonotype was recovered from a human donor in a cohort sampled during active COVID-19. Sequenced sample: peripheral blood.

The CDR3 loop is CASSYAGQGLNYGYTF. CDR3 nucleotides: TGTGCCAGCAGTTATGCTGGACAGGGCCTTAACTATGGCTACACCTTC. This rearrangement joins TRBV6-6 to TRBJ1-2; TRBD1 agrees at 8 bases. The CDR3 is 16 residues long. V lost 3 bases, J lost 1 base, and 7 bases stayed unmatched. Germline assignment: CDR1 MNHNY and CDR2 SVGAGI (reference sequence).